Listed below are T cell receptor beta chains from one sample, sequenced in a study of control samples from healthy donors and cancer patients. Profiled with immunoSEQ multiplex PCR; TCRdb holds only in-frame clones, not every one. The sample carries around 95,000 clones, roughly nine tenths recorded once. Input material: blood. The receptors originated from a woman aged 45-65 years in good health. Both conserved end residues are part of each CDR3. D genes are given only for firm matches. Clone size, where shown, is once, few, many, or a class for clones that have expanded.

>15|TRBD1|TRBJ1-6|-|TRBV5-6
TGTGCCAGCAGCCCCGCCGGGACAGGCCTTCTGGCCCTCCACTTT
CASSPAGTGLLALHF
>13|-|TRBJ1-3|-|TRBV10-3
TGTGCCATCGTCGGGCCTGCTGGAAACACCATATATTTT
CAIVGPAGNTIYF
>13|-|TRBJ2-1|-|TRBV19
TGTGCCAGTACCTCCGCGGGGCACAATGAGCAGTTCTTC
CASTSAGHNEQFF
>15|TRBD1|TRBJ1-6|-|TRBV27
TGTGCCAGCAGTCCCCAGACAGGGGCCCTAACACCCCTCCACTTT
CASSPQTGALTPLHF
>15|-|TRBJ2-2|once|TRBV5-5
TGTGCCAGCAGCTTGGCGGACCGCTACACCGGGGAGCTGTTTTTT
CASSLADRYTGELFF
>14|-|TRBJ2-2|-|TRBV6-2/TRBV6-3
TGTGCCAGCAGTTTTATGGGAGACACCGGGGAGCTGTTTTTT
CASSFMGDTGELFF
>14|-|TRBJ2-2|once|TRBV5-1
TGCGCCAGCAGCCCTGGACAGTCGGCCGGGGAGCTGTTTTTT
CASSPGQSAGELFF
>16|-|TRBJ2-5|-|TRBV3-1/TRBV3-2
TGTGCCAGCAGCCAATGGGAGCCCAGAGGAAGCCGGACCCAGTACTTC
CASSQWEPRGSRTQYF
>16|TRBD1|TRBJ2-2|-|TRBV7-2
TGTGCCAGCAGAAAGAACACAGGGGCTGGGGTCGGGGAGCTGTTTTTT
CASRKNTGAGVGELFF
>13|-|TRBJ1-1|-|TRBV19
TGTGCCAGTAGACCTCGGGAGAACACTGAAGCTTTCTTT
CASRPRENTEAFF
>18|TRBD2|TRBJ2-7|-|TRBV12-5
TGTGCTAGTGGTTTGGGGACTAGCGGGGGGCCTAACCTCTACGAGCAGTACTTC
CASGLGTSGGPNLYEQYF
>14|-|TRBJ1-2|-|TRBV20-1
TGCAGTGCTAGTCGCTCAGACCTACTCTATGGCTACACCTTC
CSASRSDLLYGYTF
>17|TRBD2|TRBJ2-1|-|TRBV9
TGTGCCAGCAGCGTAGATTCGACTAGCGGGAGTGTCAATGAGCAGTTCTTC
CASSVDSTSGSVNEQFF
>17|-|TRBJ2-6|-|TRBV7-3
TGTGCCAGCAGCTTATATGGGGGGCAATCTGGGGCCAACGTCCTGACTTTC
CASSLYGGQSGANVLTF
>14|TRBD1|TRBJ1-5|few|TRBV27
TGTGCCAGCAGAAGGACAGGTTGGGGTCAGCCCCAGCATTTT
CASRRTGWGQPQHF
>13|TRBD1|TRBJ1-1|-|TRBV5-5
TGTGCCAGCGAGAGGACAGGGGCCCAAGAAGCTTTCTTT
CASERTGAQEAFF
>12|TRBD1|TRBJ1-2|-|TRBV6-5
TGTGCCAGCAGTTACAGGGGGCATGGCTACACCTTC
CASSYRGHGYTF
>13|-|TRBJ1-6|-|TRBV7-3
TGTGCCAGCAGCTCCGGGACAAATTCACCCCTCCACTTT
CASSSGTNSPLHF
>16|TRBD1|TRBJ2-1|-|TRBV27
TGTGCCAGCAGTTCTCCGGGACAGGGTACCTACAATGAGCAGTTCTTC
CASSSPGQGTYNEQFF
>18|TRBD2|TRBJ2-4|-|TRBV27
TGTGCCAGCAGCGCCGGACAGGGGACTAGCGGGGGGAAAAACATTCAGTACTTC
CASSAGQGTSGGKNIQYF
>14|TRBD1|TRBJ1-4|-|TRBV19
TGTGCCAGTAGTGACAGGGTTCCTAATGAAAAACTGTTTTTT
CASSDRVPNEKLFF
>15|-|TRBJ1-4|-|TRBV6-5
TGTGCCAGCAGTTACTCAGGGGCAGGGGATGAAAAACTGTTTTTT
CASSYSGAGDEKLFF
>11|-|TRBJ2-5|-|TRBV18
TGTGCCAGCTCACCAGAGGAGACCCAGTACTTC
CASSPEETQYF
>14|TRBD2|TRBJ2-7|-|TRBV18
TGTGCCAGCTTAGCGGGGGGCCCCTTGTACGAGCAGTACTTC
CASLAGGPLYEQYF
>16|TRBD1|TRBJ1-1|-|TRBV6-6
TGTGCCAGCAGCCGCGGGACAGGGGACGGGAACACTGAAGCTTTCTTT
CASSRGTGDGNTEAFF
>15|-|TRBJ2-3|-|TRBV28
TGTGCCAGCAGTTTACCCAGCGGGCTGACAGATACGCAGTATTTT
CASSLPSGLTDTQYF
>15|-|TRBJ1-4|few|TRBV5-5
TGTGCCAGCAGCCGTATATCGGGGTCTAATGAAAAACTGTTTTTT
CASSRISGSNEKLFF
>14|TRBD1|TRBJ1-1|once|TRBV6-5
TGTGCCAGCAGTTTACACAGGGGGTGCACTGAAGCTTTCTTT
CASSLHRGCTEAFF
>15|-|TRBJ2-1|-|TRBV5-1
TGCGCCAGCAGCTTGGTGCCCTCCCTATTTGTTGAGCAGTTCTTC
CASSLVPSLFVEQFF
>15|-|TRBJ2-3|-|TRBV5-1
TGCGCCAGCAGCTTTGCCCCCGGGGGCGCAGATACGCAGTATTTT
CASSFAPGGADTQYF
>15|-|TRBJ1-5|-|TRBV6-5
TGTGCCAGTAGATACGGATCCTATAGCAATCAGCCCCAGCATTTT
CASRYGSYSNQPQHF
>14|-|TRBJ2-1|few|TRBV6-2/TRBV6-3
TGTGCCAGCAGTTACTCGAACGAGTACAATGAGCAGTTCTTC
CASSYSNEYNEQFF
>13|-|TRBJ1-2|-|TRBV7-9
TGTGCCAGCGGCTCGGGGGGCCATTGGGCTCTCACCTTC
CASGSGGHWALTF
>11|-|TRBJ1-1|-|TRBV10-3
TGTGCCACGGAGGATCTGGCTGAAGCTTTCTTT
CATEDLAEAFF
>15|-|TRBJ1-2|-|TRBV6-4
TGTGCCAGCAGGCCCGGAGGGGAGATCCACTATGGCTACACCTTC
CASRPGGEIHYGYTF
>13|-|TRBJ1-3|-|TRBV30
TGTGCCTGGGGACCGTTCTCTGGAAACACCATATATTTT
CAWGPFSGNTIYF
>16|-|TRBJ1-1|-|TRBV27
TGTGCCAGCAGTTGGGGGCGCGGGGGCTCGAACACTGAAGCTTTCTTT
CASSWGRGGSNTEAFF
>16|TRBD2|TRBJ2-7|-|TRBV12-5
TGTGCTAGTGGTCCCCCCTTAGCGGGGGTTTACTACGAGCAGTACTTC
CASGPPLAGVYYEQYF
>17|TRBD1|TRBJ2-1|-|TRBV6-1
TGTGCCAGCAGGGAAAAGCAGGGGACAGCCTCCTACAATGAGCAGTTCTTC
CASREKQGTASYNEQFF
>12|-|TRBJ1-5|-|TRBV12-3/TRBV12-4
TGTGCCAGCAGGGACAGAAATCAGCCCCAGCATTTT
CASRDRNQPQHF
>13|-|TRBJ1-6|once|TRBV20-1
TGCAGTGCTAGTTCAGGGCCGAATTCACCCCTCCACTTT
CSASSGPNSPLHF